This is a list of T cell receptor beta chains from one sample in a study of T cell changes during pregnancy in multiple sclerosis. The repertoire was sequenced with immunoSEQ multiplex PCR; TCRdb's copy has only in-frame clones and lacks some. The repertoire consists of more than 50,000 clones, with roughly 90% occurring once and the leading ten covering roughly 3.3%. Sequencing used peripheral blood, obtained in the first trimester of pregnancy. These receptors all come from a female donor in good health, enrolled as a control in a pregnancy study. Both conserved end residues are part of each CDR3. D genes are given only for firm matches. Clone size is not always given. Where it is, it says once, few, many or a class for expanded clones.

clone_size j_call v_call d_call cdr3_aa cdr3_nt
. TRBJ2-7 TRBV6-1 . CASSGGQFSYEQYF TGTGCCAGCAGTGGTGGGCAGTTTTCCTACGAGCAGTACTTC
. TRBJ2-1 TRBV6-4 TRBD2 CATRTSANYNEQFF TGTGCCACCCGAACTAGCGCGAACTACAATGAGCAGTTCTTC
. TRBJ1-2 TRBV29-1 TRBD1 CSALGQGYYGYTF TGCAGCGCCCTAGGACAGGGGTACTATGGCTACACCTTC
once TRBJ1-2 TRBV7-2 TRBD1 CASTFDRDRGPFVRGYTF TGTGCCAGCACCTTCGACAGGGACAGGGGCCCGTTTGTACGAGGCTACACCTTC
. TRBJ2-7 TRBV5-1 TRBD1 CASTKTGGSLYEQYF TGCGCCAGCACAAAGACAGGGGGCTCATTGTACGAGCAGTACTTC
. TRBJ2-7 TRBV5-6 . CASSAGGGLPYEQYF TGTGCCAGCAGCGCTGGGGGCGGGTTACCCTACGAGCAGTACTTC
. TRBJ1-2 TRBV29-1 TRBD1 CSVQTGNGGYTF TGCAGCGTTCAGACAGGGAACGGTGGCTACACCTTC
. TRBJ1-2 TRBV7-9 . CASSSPGLVNYGYTF TGTGCCAGCAGCTCTCCGGGACTAGTCAACTATGGCTACACCTTC
. TRBJ1-1 TRBV10-2 . CASSESWQGSTEAFF TGCGCCAGCAGTGAGTCGTGGCAGGGGAGCACTGAAGCTTTCTTT
. TRBJ1-2 TRBV5-1 . CASSQGGNYGYTF TGCGCCAGCAGCCAAGGAGGGAACTATGGCTACACCTTC
. TRBJ1-2 TRBV4-3 . CASSPTSGGHYGYTF TGCGCCAGCAGCCCCACCAGCGGGGGACACTATGGCTACACCTTC
once TRBJ2-1 TRBV19 TRBD2 CASSMRTSGVSSYNEQFF TGTGCCAGTAGTATGCGGACTAGCGGGGTTAGCTCCTACAATGAGCAGTTCTTC
. TRBJ2-7 TRBV11-3 TRBD2 CASSPPTSGPSYEQYF TGTGCCAGCAGCCCCCCGACTAGCGGGCCATCCTACGAGCAGTACTTC
. TRBJ1-5 TRBV19 . CASKHYSNQPQHF TGTGCCAGTAAACATTATAGCAATCAGCCCCAGCATTTT
. TRBJ2-1 TRBV6-5 . CASGGRLSSYNEQFF TGTGCCAGCGGGGGGAGATTAAGCTCCTACAATGAGCAGTTCTTC
. TRBJ1-1 TRBV2 TRBD1 CASRVRDRLLAFF TGTGCCAGCAGGGTCCGGGACAGATTATTAGCTTTCTTT
once TRBJ1-1 TRBV7-9 TRBD1 CASTVTGTGEKAFF TGTGCCAGCACCGTCACCGGGACAGGGGAAAAAGCTTTCTTT
many TRBJ2-2 TRBV29-1 . CSVGTMNTGELFF TGCAGCGTTGGCACAATGAACACCGGGGAGCTGTTTTTT
. TRBJ2-5 TRBV15 . CATSRDRGPEETQYF TGTGCCACCAGCAGAGATCGAGGCCCGGAGGAGACCCAGTACTTC
. TRBJ2-6 TRBV7-6 . CASSLAKAIYSGANVLTF TGTGCCAGCAGCTTAGCGAAAGCCATCTACTCTGGGGCCAACGTCCTGACTTTC
. TRBJ1-3 TRBV10-3 TRBD1 CAISDRGSGNTIYF TGTGCCATCAGTGACAGGGGGTCTGGAAACACCATATATTTT
. TRBJ1-2 TRBV7-3 TRBD1 CASSARQGASYGYTF TGTGCCAGCAGCGCCCGACAGGGGGCGTCTTATGGCTACACCTTC
. TRBJ1-1 TRBV6-6 . CASSAYSGDTEAFF TGTGCCAGCAGTGCGTACTCGGGGGACACTGAAGCTTTCTTT
. TRBJ1-3 TRBV6-5 . CASRSSGNTIYF TGTGCCAGCAGATCGAGCGGGAACACCATATATTTT